Given below is one TCR delta chain in context. TCRdb shows a much larger clone's protein in place of this DNA's translation, and the two differ at residue 5, likely through a read error; the protein shown is translated from the DNA. TCRdb re-analyzed the multiplex PCR reads via CATT. The sample holds roughly 93,000 delta-chain clones, more than 1.4% seen once. These data come from a study of γδ T cells in repeated Plasmodium falciparum infection. Study background: Four controlled malaria infections with P. falciparum NF54 spanned 500 to 650 days.

Vgamma9/Vdelta2+ and Vdelta2-negative gammadelta T cells were flow-sorted from PBMC for bulk sequencing. Germline V lookup: CDR1 TSWWSYY, CDR2 QGS. The CDR3 is 17 amino acids. The V and J ends lost 6 bases and 2 bases respectively, with 22 bases between them. This receptor was obtained from a pool of human donors (malaria-infected and uninfected, not separated). The rearrangement links TRDV1 to TRDJ1; D is unresolved. TCRdb lists no J gene, so it was determined here by aligning the DNA to germline. Sequencing used gamma-delta T cells from blood. CDR3 sequence: CALGYPLPPSPTDKLIF. Here the CDR3 DNA reads TGTGCTCTTGGATATCCTTTGCCGCCTAGTCCGACCGATAAACTCATCTTT.